The entry below gives a single T cell receptor (beta chain) sequence along with its context. This entry belongs to a study of blood T cell repertoires in COVID-19. Study-wide background: Italy, Spain and the United States were the sources of the convalescent and acute COVID-19 samples.

This CDR3 comprises 12 residues. V dropped 1 base and J dropped 8 bases, with 6 bases sitting between them. Per the study methods: Estimated nucleated cell counts came from reference gene primer amplification. TCRdb keeps only in-frame clones here, not all; method: immunoSEQ multiplex PCR. The D gene and trimming were derived from the DNA, and the V and J assignments and clone size from that table. The data contain approximately 140,000 clones, approximately 83% of them seen just once; the ten biggest clones take up about 8%. The chain recombines TRBV12-3 or TRBV12-4 with TRBJ2-1, with D possibly TRBD2 on 5 matching bases. The receptor was derived from a woman aged 60-70 years with COVID-19, enrolled during active disease. Material: peripheral blood. The CDR3 region has the DNA TGTGCCAGCAGTTTAGGAGGGTATGAGCAGTTCTTC. It specifies CASSLGGYEQFF.